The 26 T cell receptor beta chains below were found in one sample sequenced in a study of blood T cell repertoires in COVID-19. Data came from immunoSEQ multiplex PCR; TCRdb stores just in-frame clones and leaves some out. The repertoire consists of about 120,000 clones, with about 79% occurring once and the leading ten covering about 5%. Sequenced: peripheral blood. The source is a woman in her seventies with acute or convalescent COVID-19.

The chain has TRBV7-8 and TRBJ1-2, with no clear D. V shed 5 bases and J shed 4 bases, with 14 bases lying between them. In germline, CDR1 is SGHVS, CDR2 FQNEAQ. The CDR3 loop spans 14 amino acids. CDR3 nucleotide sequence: TGTGCCAGCAGCCCATCCCTCACCGGCTATGGCTACACCTTC. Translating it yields CASSPSLTGYGYTF.

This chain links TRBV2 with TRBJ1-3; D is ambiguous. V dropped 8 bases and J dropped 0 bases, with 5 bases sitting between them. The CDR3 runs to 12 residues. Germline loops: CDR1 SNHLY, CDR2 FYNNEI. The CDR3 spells CASRSSGNTIYF. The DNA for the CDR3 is TGTGCCAGCCGGAGCTCTGGAAACACCATATATTTT.

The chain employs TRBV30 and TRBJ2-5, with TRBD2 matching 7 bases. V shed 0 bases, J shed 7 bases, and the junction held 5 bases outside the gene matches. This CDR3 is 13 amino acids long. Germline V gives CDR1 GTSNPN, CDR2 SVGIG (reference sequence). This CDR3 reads CAWSVPSGGTQYF. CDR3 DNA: TGTGCCTGGAGTGTACCTTCGGGGGGGACCCAGTACTTC.

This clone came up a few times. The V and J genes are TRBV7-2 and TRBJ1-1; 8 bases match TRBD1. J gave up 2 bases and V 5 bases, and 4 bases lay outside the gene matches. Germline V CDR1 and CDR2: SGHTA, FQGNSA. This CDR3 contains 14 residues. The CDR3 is CASSQGQANTEAFF. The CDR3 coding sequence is TGTGCCAGCAGCCAGGGACAGGCTAACACTGAAGCTTTCTTT.

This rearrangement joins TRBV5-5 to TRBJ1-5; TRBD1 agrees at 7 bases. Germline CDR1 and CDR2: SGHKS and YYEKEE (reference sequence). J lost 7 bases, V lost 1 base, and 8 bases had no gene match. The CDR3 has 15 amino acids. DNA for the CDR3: TGTGCCAGCAGCTTGACGGACAGGAACGGCCAGCCCCAGCATTTT. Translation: CASSLTDRNGQPQHF.

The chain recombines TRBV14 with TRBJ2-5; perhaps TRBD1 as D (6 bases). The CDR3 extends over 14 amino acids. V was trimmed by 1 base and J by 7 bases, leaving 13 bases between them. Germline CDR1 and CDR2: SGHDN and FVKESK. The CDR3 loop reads CASSQGTAKVTQYF. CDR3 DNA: TGTGCCAGCAGCCAAGGGACAGCAAAGGTGACCCAGTACTTC.

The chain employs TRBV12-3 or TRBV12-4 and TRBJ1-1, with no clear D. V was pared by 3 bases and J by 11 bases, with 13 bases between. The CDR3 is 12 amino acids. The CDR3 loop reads CASSFGTVGAFF. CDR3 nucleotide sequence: TGTGCCAGCAGTTTTGGTACAGTCGGTGCTTTCTTT.

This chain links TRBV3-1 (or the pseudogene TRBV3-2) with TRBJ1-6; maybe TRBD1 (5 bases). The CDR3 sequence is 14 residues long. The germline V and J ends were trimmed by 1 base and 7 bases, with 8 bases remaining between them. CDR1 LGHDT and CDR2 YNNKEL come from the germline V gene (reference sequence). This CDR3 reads CASSQVHRNSPLHF. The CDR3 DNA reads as TGTGCCAGCAGCCAAGTCCACAGGAATTCACCCCTCCACTTT.

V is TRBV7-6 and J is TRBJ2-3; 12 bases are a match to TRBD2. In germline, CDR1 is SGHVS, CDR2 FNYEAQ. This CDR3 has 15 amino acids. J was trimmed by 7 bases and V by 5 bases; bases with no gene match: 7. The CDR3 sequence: CASSGTSGLRNTQYF. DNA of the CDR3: TGTGCCAGCAGCGGGACTAGCGGGCTTCGGAATACGCAGTATTTT.

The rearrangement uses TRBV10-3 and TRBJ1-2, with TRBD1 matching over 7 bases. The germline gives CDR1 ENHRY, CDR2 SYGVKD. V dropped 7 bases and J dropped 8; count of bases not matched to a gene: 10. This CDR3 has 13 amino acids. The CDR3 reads CAITKEGAWGYTF. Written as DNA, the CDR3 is TGTGCCATCACCAAGGAGGGGGCGTGGGGCTACACCTTC.

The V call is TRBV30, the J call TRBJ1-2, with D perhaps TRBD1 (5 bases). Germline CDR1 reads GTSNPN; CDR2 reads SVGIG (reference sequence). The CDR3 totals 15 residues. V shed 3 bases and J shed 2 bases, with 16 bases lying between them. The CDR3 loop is CAWRPTGYQNYGYTF. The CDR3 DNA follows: TGTGCCTGGAGGCCTACAGGATACCAAAACTATGGCTACACCTTC. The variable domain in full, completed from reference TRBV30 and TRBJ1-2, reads SQTIHQWPATLVQPVGSPLSLECTVEGTSNPNLYWYRQAAGRGLQLLFYSVGIGQISSEVPQNLSASRPQDRQFILSSKKLLLSDSGFYLCAWRPTGYQNYGYTFGSGTRLTVV.

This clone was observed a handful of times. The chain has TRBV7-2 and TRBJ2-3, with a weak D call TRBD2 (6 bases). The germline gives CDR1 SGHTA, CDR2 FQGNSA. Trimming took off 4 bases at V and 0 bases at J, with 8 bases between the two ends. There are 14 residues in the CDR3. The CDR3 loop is CASSWRASTDTQYF. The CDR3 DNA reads TGTGCCAGCAGCTGGAGGGCTAGCACAGATACGCAGTATTTT.

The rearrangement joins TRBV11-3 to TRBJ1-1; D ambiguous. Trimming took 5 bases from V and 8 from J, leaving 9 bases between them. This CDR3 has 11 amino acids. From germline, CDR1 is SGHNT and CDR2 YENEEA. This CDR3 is CASSLGPEAFF. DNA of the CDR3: TGTGCCAGCAGCCTCGGTCCAGAAGCTTTCTTT.

The CDR3 coding sequence is TGTGCCAGCAGTTACTTCGACTCAGGGTATGAAAAACTGTTTTTT. This translates into CASSYFDSGYEKLFF. The chain has TRBV6-2 or TRBV6-3 and TRBJ1-4; D perhaps matches TRBD1 (5 bases). CDR1 is MNHEY and CDR2 is SVGEGT in the germline V gene. The CDR3 has 15 residues. Trimming stripped 1 base from V and 6 bases from J, with 12 bases between.

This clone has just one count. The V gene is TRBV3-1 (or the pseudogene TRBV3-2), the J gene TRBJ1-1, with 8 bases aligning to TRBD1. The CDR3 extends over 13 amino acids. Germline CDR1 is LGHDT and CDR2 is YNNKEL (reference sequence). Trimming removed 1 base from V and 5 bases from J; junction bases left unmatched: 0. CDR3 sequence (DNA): TGTGCCAGCAGCCAAGGGACAGGGACTGAAGCTTTCTTT. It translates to CASSQGTGTEAFF.

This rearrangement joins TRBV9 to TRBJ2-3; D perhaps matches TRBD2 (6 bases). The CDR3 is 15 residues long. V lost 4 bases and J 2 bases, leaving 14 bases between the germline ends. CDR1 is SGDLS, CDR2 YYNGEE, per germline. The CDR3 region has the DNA TGTGCCAGCAGCCCCCTCTCGGGGGTCACAGATACGCAGTATTTT. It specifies CASSPLSGVTDTQYF.

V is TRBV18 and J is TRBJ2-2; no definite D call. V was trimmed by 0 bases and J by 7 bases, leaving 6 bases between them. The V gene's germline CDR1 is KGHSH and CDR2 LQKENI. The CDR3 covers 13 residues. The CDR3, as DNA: TGTGCCAGCTCACCACCTTCAGGCGGGGAGCTGTTTTTT. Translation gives CASSPPSGGELFF.

CDR3 sequence reads: CATEGRASYGYTF. CDR3 in DNA: TGTGCCACGGAGGGCAGGGCGTCCTATGGCTACACCTTC. The J gene is TRBJ1-2, the V gene TRBV15; weak D call: TRBD1 (5 bases). CDR3 length: 13 amino acids. Trimming took 9 bases from V and 4 from J, leaving 15 bases between them. CDR1 is LNHNV, CDR2 YYDKDF, per germline (reference sequence).

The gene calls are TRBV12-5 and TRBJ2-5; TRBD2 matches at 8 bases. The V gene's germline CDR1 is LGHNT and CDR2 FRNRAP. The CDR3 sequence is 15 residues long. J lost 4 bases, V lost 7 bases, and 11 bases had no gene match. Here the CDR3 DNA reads TGTGCTAGTGCTACCTCGGGGGGGAGGGGAGAGACCCAGTACTTC. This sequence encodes CASATSGGRGETQYF.

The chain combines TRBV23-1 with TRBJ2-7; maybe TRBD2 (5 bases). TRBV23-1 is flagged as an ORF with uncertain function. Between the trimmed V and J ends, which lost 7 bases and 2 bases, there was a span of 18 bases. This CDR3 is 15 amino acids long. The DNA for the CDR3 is TGCGCCAGCATACGAAGGAACAGCGGCACCTACGAGCAGTACGTC. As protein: CASIRRNSGTYEQYV.

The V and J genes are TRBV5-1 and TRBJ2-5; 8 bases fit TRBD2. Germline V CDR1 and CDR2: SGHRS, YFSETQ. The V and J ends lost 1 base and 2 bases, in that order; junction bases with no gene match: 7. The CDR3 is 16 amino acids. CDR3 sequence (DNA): TGCGCCAGCAGCTTGAACGGACTAGCCCAACAAGAGACCCAGTACTTC. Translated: CASSLNGLAQQETQYF.

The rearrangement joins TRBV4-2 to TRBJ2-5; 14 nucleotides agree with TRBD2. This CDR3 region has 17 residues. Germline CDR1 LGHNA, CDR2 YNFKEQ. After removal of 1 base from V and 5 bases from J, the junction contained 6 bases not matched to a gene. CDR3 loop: CASSQGGLAGGRETQYF. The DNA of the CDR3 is TGTGCCAGCAGCCAAGGCGGACTAGCGGGGGGCAGGGAGACCCAGTACTTC.

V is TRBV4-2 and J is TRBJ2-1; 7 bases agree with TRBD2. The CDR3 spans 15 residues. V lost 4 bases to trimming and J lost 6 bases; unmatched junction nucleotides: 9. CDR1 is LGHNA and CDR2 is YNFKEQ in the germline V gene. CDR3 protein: CASSLTSESGNEQFF. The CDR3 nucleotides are TGTGCCAGCAGCCTCACTAGCGAGAGTGGCAATGAGCAGTTCTTC.

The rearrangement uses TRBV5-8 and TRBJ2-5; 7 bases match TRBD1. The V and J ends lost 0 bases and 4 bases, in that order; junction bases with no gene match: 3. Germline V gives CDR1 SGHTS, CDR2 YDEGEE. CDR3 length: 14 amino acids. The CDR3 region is CASSLAGQPETQYF. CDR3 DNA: TGTGCCAGCAGCTTGGCGGGACAGCCAGAGACCCAGTACTTC.

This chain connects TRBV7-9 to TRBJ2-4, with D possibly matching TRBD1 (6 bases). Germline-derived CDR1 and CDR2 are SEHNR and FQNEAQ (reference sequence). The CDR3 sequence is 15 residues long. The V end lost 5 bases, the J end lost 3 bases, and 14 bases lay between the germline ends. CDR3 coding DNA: TGTGCCAGCAGCAATACAGGGTCGGGCAAAAACATTCAGTACTTC. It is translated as CASSNTGSGKNIQYF.

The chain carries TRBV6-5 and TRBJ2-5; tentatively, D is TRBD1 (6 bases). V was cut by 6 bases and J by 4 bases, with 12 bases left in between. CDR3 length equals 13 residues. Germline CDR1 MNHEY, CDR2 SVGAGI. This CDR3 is CASRPQGRETQYF. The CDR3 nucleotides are TGTGCCAGCAGACCCCAGGGGAGAGAGACCCAGTACTTC.